The 6 T cell receptor beta chains presented below share a single source sample, sequenced in a study of CD8+CD57+ T cells in acquired aplastic anemia. TCR beta VDJ combinations and CDR3 sequences were profiled from genomic DNA. Each CDR3 protein is one row after TCRdb ran MiXCR on the reads. This sample has some 200,000 distinct CDR3 sequences, with around 32% found just once. Sequences were obtained from sorted CD4+, CD8+, or CD8+CD57+ T cells (not recorded which) from PBMCs. The receptor set was obtained from a human donor in good health, serving as a control.

The chain is built from TRBV4-1 and TRBJ1-1, with a possible D match to TRBD1 (5 bases). Germline CDR1 reads MGHRA; CDR2 reads YSYEKL. The CDR3 loop spans 16 amino acids. The V gene lost 0 bases and the J gene lost 3 bases, with 14 bases spanning the gap. CDR3 nucleotide sequence: TGCGCCAGCAGCCAAGATCCGACCAGGGTCGACACTGAAGCTTTCTTT. Protein product: CASSQDPTRVDTEAFF.

V is TRBV19 and J is TRBJ1-6, with 11 bases matching TRBD1. This CDR3 contains 15 residues. Germline CDR1 reads LNHDA; CDR2 reads SQIVND (reference sequence). Trimming took 5 bases from V and 9 from J; bases not matched to a gene: 6. The CDR3 protein is CASSAGQGVGSPLHF. The CDR3 DNA sequence: TGTGCCAGTAGTGCGGGACAGGGGGTCGGTTCACCCCTCCACTTT.

V usage is TRBV19 and J usage is TRBJ2-5; a weak D match, TRBD2 (6 bases). The CDR3 consists of 13 residues. Looked up from germline, CDR1 is LNHDA and CDR2 is SQIVND (reference sequence). The V end was cut by 4 bases, the J end by 0 bases, with 6 bases between. CDR3 bases: TGTGCCAGTAGTACGGGGGACCAAGAGACCCAGTACTTC. Translating gives CASSTGDQETQYF.

This clonotype was seen ten or more times. The rearrangement joins TRBV15 to TRBJ2-3; unclear D gene. CDR3 length: 11 amino acids. Deletions cut 3 bases from V and 4 bases from J, with 2 bases between. Germline CDR1 and CDR2: LNHNV and YYDKDF (reference sequence). The CDR3: CATSRADTQYF. Written as DNA, the CDR3 is TGTGCCACCAGCAGGGCAGATACGCAGTATTTT.

This clonotype was observed many times. J is TRBJ2-5 and V is TRBV20-1; D might be TRBD1 or TRBD2, each matching 7 bases. V was trimmed by 7 bases and J by 3 bases, leaving 12 bases between them. This CDR3 has 12 amino acids. Germline CDR1 and CDR2: DFQATT and SNEGSKA (reference sequence). For the CDR3, the DNA is TGCAGTGGGGGAGGGACAGAAGAGACCCAGTACTTC. Protein sequence: CSGGGTEETQYF.

This clonotype was seen once. The chain joins TRBV24-1 to TRBJ2-5, with 7 bases fitting TRBD2. Germline lookup yields CDR1 KGHDR and CDR2 SFDVKD. V shed 7 bases, J shed 2 bases, and the junction held 3 bases outside the gene matches. This CDR3 comprises 13 residues. The CDR3 bases are TGTGCCACCAGGGCTAGCGGACAAGAGACCCAGTACTTC. Translation gives CATRASGQETQYF.